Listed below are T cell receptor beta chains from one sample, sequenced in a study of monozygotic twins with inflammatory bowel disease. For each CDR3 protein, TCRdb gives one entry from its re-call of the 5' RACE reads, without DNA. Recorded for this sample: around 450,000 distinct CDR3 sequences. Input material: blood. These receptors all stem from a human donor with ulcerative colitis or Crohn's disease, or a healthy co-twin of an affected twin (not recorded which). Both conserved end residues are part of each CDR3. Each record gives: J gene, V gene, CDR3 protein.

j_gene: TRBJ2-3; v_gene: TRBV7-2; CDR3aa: CASNARADTQYF
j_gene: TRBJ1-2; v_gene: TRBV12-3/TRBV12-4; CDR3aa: CASSSSTGGNGYTF
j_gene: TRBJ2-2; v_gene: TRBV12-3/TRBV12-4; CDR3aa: CASSTDRGTGELFF
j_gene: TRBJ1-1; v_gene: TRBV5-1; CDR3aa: CASRRGTDLNTEAFF
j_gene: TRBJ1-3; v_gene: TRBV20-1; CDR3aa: CSATPLQTRGSGNTIYF
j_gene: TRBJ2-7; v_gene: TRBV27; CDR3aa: CASSPSGARSTYEQYF
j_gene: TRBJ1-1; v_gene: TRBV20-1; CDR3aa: CSAIGTGLIMNTEAFF
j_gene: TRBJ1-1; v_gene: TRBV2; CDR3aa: CARTVQGLGTEAFF
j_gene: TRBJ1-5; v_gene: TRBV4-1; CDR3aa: CASSQEPTGNQPQHF
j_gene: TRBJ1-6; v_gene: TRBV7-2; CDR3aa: CASSPTGTNSPLHF
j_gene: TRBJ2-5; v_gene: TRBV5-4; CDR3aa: CASSSRAGGLNQETQYF
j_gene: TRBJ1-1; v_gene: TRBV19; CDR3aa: CASRDLQDMNTEAFF
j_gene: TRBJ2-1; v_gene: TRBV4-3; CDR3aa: CASSQDRAGGYNEQFF
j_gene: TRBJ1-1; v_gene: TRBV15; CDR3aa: CATSRDRAGNTEAFF
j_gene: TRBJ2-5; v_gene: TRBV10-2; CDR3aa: CASSESGVETQYF
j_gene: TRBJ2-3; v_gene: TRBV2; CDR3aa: CASSESGLATDTQYF
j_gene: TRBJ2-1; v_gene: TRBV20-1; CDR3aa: CSAPGLAYNEQFF
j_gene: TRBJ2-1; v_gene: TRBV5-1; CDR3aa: CASSLGGLASYNEQFF
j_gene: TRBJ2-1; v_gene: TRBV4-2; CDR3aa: CASSQLGEAYNEQFF
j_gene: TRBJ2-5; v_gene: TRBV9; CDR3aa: CASSAPSTREPEETQYF